This T cell receptor (beta chain) was documented in a study of graft-versus-host responses after intestinal transplantation. Only one count was recorded for this clone. Its antigen remains unknown. The table came from immunoSEQ multiplex PCR; TCRdb's copy has only in-frame clones and leaves some out. The sample carries 80,000 to 100,000 clones, 92% recorded once. Study-level results: Peak GvH clone levels in circulation were associated with early post-transplant HvG declines. Some GvH clones were seen earlier in gut or blood, suggesting intestinal origin.

Germline values: CDR1 MNHEY, CDR2 SMNVEV (reference sequence). The J segment lost 1 base and the V segment lost 6 bases, leaving 4 bases of the junction unmatched. The CDR3 runs 15 residues. The TCR sequence derives from a human donor who received an intestinal transplant. The starting material was unstimulated CD4+ T cells sorted from spleen or lymph node cells, obtained before intestinal transplant. The rearrangement uses TRBV27 and TRBJ2-1, with 9 bases fitting TRBD2. CDR3 sequence: CASRGGLASYNEQFF. The CDR3 nucleotides read TGTGCCAGCAGGGGAGGACTAGCGTCCTACAATGAGCAGTTCTTC.